These 22 T cell receptor beta chains came from one sample sequenced in a study of blood T cell repertoires in COVID-19 (dated by TCRdb to 2019 to 2021). To prepare the library, the immunoSEQ multiplex PCR assay was applied. TCRdb re-hosts the immuneACCESS table, in-frame sequences only. Its copies lack some clones; in the studies checked, an unresolved V gene accounts for under half of them, and the cause for the rest is not known. The sample data list about 200,000 clones, and around nine tenths of these were observed just once. The ten largest clones represent approximately 2.9% of the sample. Material: peripheral blood. These receptors were collected from a man aged 55 to 70 with acute or convalescent COVID-19.

This chain connects TRBV15 to TRBJ2-7; D remains ambiguous. The germline CDR1 and CDR2 sequences are LNHNV and YYDKDF (reference sequence). Between the trimmed V and J ends, which lost 2 bases and 0 bases, there was a span of 11 bases. CDR3 length: 15 amino acids. CDR3 amino acids: CATSRPGLGSYEQYF. The DNA of the CDR3 is TGTGCCACCAGCAGACCGGGTTTGGGCTCCTACGAGCAGTACTTC.

V usage is TRBV10-1 and J usage is TRBJ1-1, with a possible D match to TRBD1 (6 bases). The length of the CDR3 is 14 residues. The V gene's germline CDR1 is WNHNN and CDR2 SYGVQD (reference sequence). Trimming removed 4 bases at V and 6 bases at J, with 15 bases between. CDR3 nucleotide sequence: TGCGCCAGCAGTGCTATTAGGGCAGGGGCTGAAGCTTTCTTT. This gives the protein CASSAIRAGAEAFF.

The chain has TRBV18 and TRBJ2-5; 10 positions match TRBD1. The germline V gene has CDR1 KGHSH and CDR2 LQKENI. Germline trimming cut 6 bases from V and 5 bases from J; bases unmatched to any gene: 6. This CDR3 spans 14 amino acids. The CDR3 region has the DNA TGTGCCAGCTCTCCATCGGGACAGGGGGAGACCCAGTACTTC. Protein: CASSPSGQGETQYF. The full variable domain, in which reference TRBV18 and TRBJ2-5 provide the parts outside the CDR3, is NAGVMQNPRHLVRRRGQEARLRCSPMKGHSHVYWYRQLPEEGLKFMVYLQKENIIDESGMPKERFSAEFPKEGPSILRIQQVVRGDSAAYFCASSPSGQGETQYFGPGTRLLVL.

The V gene is TRBV29-1, the J gene TRBJ2-6; TRBD1 aligns across 8 bases. Looked up from germline, CDR1 is SQVTM and CDR2 is ANQGSEA. The trim removed 7 bases at V and 4 bases at J, leaving 12 bases unmatched. The CDR3 sequence is 16 residues long. The CDR3: CSAQPGRGQGANVLTF. The CDR3, as DNA: TGCAGCGCCCAACCCGGCAGGGGGCAAGGGGCCAACGTCCTGACTTTC.

V usage is TRBV18 and J usage is TRBJ1-6; tentative D call: TRBD1 (6 bases). V was cut by 3 bases and J by 7 bases, with 7 bases left in between. Germline lookup yields CDR1 KGHSH and CDR2 LQKENI. The CDR3 loop spans 13 amino acids. Here the CDR3 reads CASSPGQNSPLHF. The CDR3 bases are TGTGCCAGCTCACCCGGACAGAATTCACCCCTCCACTTT.

A single count supports this clone. This sequence joins TRBV2 and TRBJ2-7, with D tentatively TRBD2 (6 bases). Looked up from germline, CDR1 is SNHLY and CDR2 is FYNNEI. V lost 7 bases, J lost 4 bases, and 14 bases lay in between. The CDR3 length is 13 residues. In DNA, the CDR3 is TGTGCCAGCAAAGGCTGGCGGGGATACGAGCAGTACTTC. Its protein is CASKGWRGYEQYF.

The table lists this clone with a few counts. The V call is TRBV4-3, the J call TRBJ1-1, with a weak D call TRBD1 (5 bases). In germline, CDR1 is LGHNA, CDR2 YSLEER. The CDR3 spans 14 residues. V was pared by 0 bases and J by 7 bases, with 12 bases between. CDR3 region: CASSQDRGGIEAFF. The CDR3 coding sequence is TGCGCCAGCAGCCAAGATCGGGGGGGGATTGAAGCTTTCTTT.

The V call is TRBV15, the J call TRBJ2-3, with TRBD1 as a possible D gene (6 bases). V dropped 6 bases and J dropped 5 bases, with 15 bases sitting between them. In germline, CDR1 is LNHNV, CDR2 YYDKDF (reference sequence). The CDR3 has 14 amino acids. CDR3 DNA sequence: TGTGCCACCAGACGGGACACCCGGGGAGATACGCAGTATTTT. Amino acids: CATRRDTRGDTQYF.

This chain connects TRBV27 to TRBJ2-5, with TRBD2 identical over 7 bases. Germline trimming cut 3 bases from V and 2 bases from J; bases unmatched to any gene: 12. Germline lookup yields CDR1 MNHEY and CDR2 SMNVEV (reference sequence). This CDR3 has 17 amino acids. The CDR3 reads CASSLGGGLGEQETQYF. Written as DNA, the CDR3 is TGTGCCAGCAGTTTGGGGGGGGGTTTAGGGGAACAAGAGACCCAGTACTTC.

The rearrangement joins TRBV9 to TRBJ1-1, with D possibly TRBD1 on 6 matching bases. The CDR3 consists of 12 residues. The ends were cut back, 4 bases at V and 11 bases at J, with 15 bases in the middle. Germline values: CDR1 SGDLS, CDR2 YYNGEE. The CDR3 loop reads CASSLRTDGAFF. The CDR3 DNA is TGTGCCAGCAGCCTCCGGACAGACGGCGCTTTCTTT.

This chain joins TRBV7-3 and TRBJ2-2; D gene unclear. The length of the CDR3 is 14 residues. Germline CDR1 and CDR2: SGHTA and FQGTGA. V lost 1 base and J 6 bases, leaving 9 bases between the germline ends. CDR3 nucleotides: TGTGCCAGCAGCTTAAACACCCTTTCCGGGGAGCTGTTTTTT. It yields the protein CASSLNTLSGELFF.

This chain joins TRBV5-1 and TRBJ1-4; 9 bases align to TRBD1. Looked up from germline, CDR1 is SGHRS and CDR2 is YFSETQ. The trim removed 4 bases at V and 7 bases at J, leaving 5 bases unmatched. The CDR3 is made up of 14 amino acids. The CDR3 spells CASSRTGGGEKLFF. The CDR3 coding sequence is TGCGCCAGCAGCCGAACAGGGGGCGGTGAAAAACTGTTTTTT. The variable domain in full, with the rest retrieved from reference TRBV5-1 and TRBJ1-4, is KAGVTQTPRYLIKTRGQQVTLSCSPISGHRSVSWYQQTPGQGLQFLFEYFSETQRNKGNFPGRFSGRQFSNSRSEMNVSTLELGDSALYLCASSRTGGGEKLFFGSGTQLSVL.

The rearrangement links TRBV14 to TRBJ1-4; the match to TRBD1 covers 7 bases. Trimming at V came to 4 bases and at J to 2 bases, leaving 4 bases not matched to a gene. Per germline, CDR1 SGHDN and CDR2 FVKESK. The CDR3 spans 15 residues. CDR3 sequence reads: CASSPRGRTNEKLFF. The CDR3 coding sequence is TGTGCCAGCAGCCCCAGGGGGAGGACTAATGAAAAACTGTTTTTT.

The chain's CDR3 is CASSTGQGTTGELFF. The CDR3 bases are TGTGCCAGTAGTACCGGACAGGGGACGACCGGGGAGCTGTTTTTT. This chain connects TRBV19 to TRBJ2-2; TRBD1 matches at 9 bases. Trimming took 4 bases from V and 5 from J; bases not matched to a gene: 5. Germline V gene sequence: CDR1 LNHDA, CDR2 SQIVND (reference sequence). The CDR3 loop spans 15 amino acids.

The rearrangement links TRBV12-3 or TRBV12-4 to TRBJ2-7, with 8 bases fitting TRBD1. The CDR3 is made up of 13 amino acids. V was pared by 5 bases and J by 4 bases, with 4 bases of the junction left unmatched. The CDR3 region has the DNA TGTGCCAGCAGTCGGGACAGGAAATACGAGCAGTACTTC. This encodes CASSRDRKYEQYF.

This clone was detected only once. The chain employs TRBV9 and TRBJ1-2; 10 nucleotides agree with TRBD1. CDR3 length equals 15 residues. V was clipped by 3 bases and J by 3 bases; unmatched bases: 5. Germline V gives CDR1 SGDLS, CDR2 YYNGEE. The CDR3 DNA sequence: TGTGCCAGCAGCGGAACCGGGACAGGGGACTATGGCTACACCTTC. Protein product: CASSGTGTGDYGYTF.

This clone was observed a handful of times. The chain has TRBV2 and TRBJ1-2; perhaps TRBD1 as D (5 bases). The CDR3 has 13 residues. Trimming removed 2 bases at V and 2 bases at J, with 6 bases between. Germline assignment: CDR1 SNHLY and CDR2 FYNNEI. The CDR3 here is CASSETGNYGYTF. The CDR3 DNA is TGTGCCAGCAGTGAAACAGGCAACTATGGCTACACCTTC.

The chain has TRBV3-1 (or the pseudogene TRBV3-2) and TRBJ1-5; no clear D gene. V gave up 2 bases and J gave up 6 bases, with 14 bases separating them. The germline V gene encodes CDR1 LGHDT and CDR2 YNNKEL (reference sequence). The CDR3 length is 15 residues. CDR3 nucleotide sequence: TGTGCCAGCAGCCAATCTCCACGGGAGGGTCAGCCCCAGCATTTT. Its translation is CASSQSPREGQPQHF.

On this clone itself: In this CDR3 the conserved last residue, phenylalanine or tryptophan, is missing, so a read error is likely. No DNA is shown, since the ends of the CDR3 on it are uncertain; the CDR3 is the one TCRdb lists. This chain connects TRBV20-1 to TRBJ1-1; the table assigns TRBD1, which was not confirmed against the DNA. The CDR3 adds up to 11 amino acids, both ends counted. Germline V gene lookup returns CDR1 DFQATT and CDR2 SNEGSKA (reference sequence). CDR3: CSAARGGRPPL.

The gene calls are TRBV6-5 and TRBJ1-1, with 7 bases aligning to TRBD1. Germline loops: CDR1 MNHEY, CDR2 SVGAGI. With V trimmed by 10 bases and J by 6 bases, 14 bases remained unmatched. The CDR3 runs 14 residues. CDR3 loop: CATATGDLVPEAFF. CDR3 nucleotides: TGTGCCACCGCAACAGGGGATCTGGTCCCTGAAGCTTTCTTT.

The chain carries TRBV2 and TRBJ2-7; D possibly corresponds to TRBD1 (5 bases). The CDR3 runs to 13 residues. The V and J ends lost 3 bases and 5 bases respectively, with 11 bases between them. CDR1 SNHLY and CDR2 FYNNEI come from the germline V gene. DNA of the CDR3: TGTGCCAGCAGTGATGATAGGGGCCACGAGCAGTACTTC. Translation: CASSDDRGHEQYF.

This rearrangement joins TRBV14 to TRBJ1-4, with D possibly being TRBD1 (5 bases). The CDR3 is made up of 14 amino acids. CDR1 and CDR2 from the germline V gene are SGHDN and FVKESK. Trimming cost V 4 bases and J 8 bases, with 14 bases left between them. This chain's CDR3 is CASSPRWGGEKLFF. The CDR3, as DNA: TGTGCCAGCAGCCCCCGGTGGGGGGGGGAAAAACTGTTTTTT. The entire variable domain, with the rest obtained from reference TRBV14 and TRBJ1-4, is as follows: EAGVTQFPSHSVIEKGQTVTLRCDPISGHDNLYWYRRVMGKEIKFLLHFVKESKQDESGMPNNRFLAERTGGTYSTLKVQPAELEDSGVYFCASSPRWGGEKLFFGSGTQLSVL.